The 15 T cell receptor beta chains given below trace back to one sample, sequenced in a study of T cells after yellow fever vaccination. A single record per CDR3 protein comes from TCRdb applying MiXCR to the 5' RACE reads. The data contain some 300,000 distinct CDR3 sequences, around 10% of them seen just once; the ten biggest clones take up 3% to 3.5%. Sequencing used CD4+ T cells sorted from PBMCs, obtained 5 days after the yellow fever booster vaccination. Every receptor here comes from a man younger than 35 who received the YFV17D yellow fever vaccine.

This clonotype was counted between two and nine times. The chain uses TRBV7-8 and TRBJ2-7; 9 nucleotides align to TRBD1. Trimming removed 4 bases from V and 2 bases from J; junction bases left unmatched: 6. The CDR3 sequence is 15 residues long. Germline V lookup: CDR1 SGHVS, CDR2 FQNEAQ. CDR3: CASSYATGGPYEQYV. CDR3 coding DNA: TGTGCCAGCAGCTACGCGACAGGGGGGCCCTACGAGCAGTACGTC.

For this clonotype: A much more abundant neighbour one base away suggests this may be a read error. This chain connects TRBV7-2 to TRBJ2-5; no firm D call. V lost 2 bases, J lost 3 bases, and 4 bases lay in between. CDR1 is SGHTA, CDR2 FQGNSA, per germline. The CDR3 runs to 12 residues. CDR3 sequence (DNA): TGTGCCAGCAGCTTACATGAAGAGACCCAGTACTTC. It is translated as CASSLHEETQYF.

The chain uses TRBV5-5 and TRBJ1-2; weak D call: TRBD1 (5 bases). The germline V gene encodes CDR1 SGHKS and CDR2 YYEKEE (reference sequence). The CDR3 totals 17 residues. Trimming shortened V by 0 bases and J by 7 bases, and 22 bases separated the two germline ends. The CDR3, as DNA: TGTGCCAGCAGCTTGGCTACAGGATCGCAATCACGAGGTGGCTACACCTTC. This codes for CASSLATGSQSRGGYTF.

This clonotype was observed a handful of times. V is TRBV10-3 and J is TRBJ2-7; D ambiguous. V was cut by 2 bases and J by 9 bases, with 11 bases left in between. CDR1 and CDR2 from the germline V gene are ENHRY and SYGVKD. The CDR3 is made up of 12 amino acids. This CDR3 is CAISERGVRQYV. The CDR3 region has the DNA TGTGCCATCAGTGAGCGAGGTGTCCGGCAGTACGTC.

The rearrangement links TRBV5-1 to TRBJ2-7; 8 bases are shared with TRBD2. Germline values: CDR1 SGHRS, CDR2 YFSETQ. The CDR3 extends over 14 amino acids. With V trimmed by 4 bases and J by 5 bases, 8 bases remained unmatched. CDR3 DNA sequence: TGCGCCAGCAGCCGGTACCGGGGGGGCGACGAGCAGTACTTC. It codes for CASSRYRGGDEQYF.

In its sample, this clonotype was seen many times. CDR3 DNA sequence: TGTGCCATCAGCCAAGGGACCGGGACAGCACCTTCACCCCTCCACTTT. This encodes CAISQGTGTAPSPLHF. The V and J genes are TRBV10-3 and TRBJ1-6; TRBD1 matches at 7 bases. V was pared by 6 bases and J by 9 bases, with 14 bases of the junction left unmatched. The V gene's germline CDR1 is ENHRY and CDR2 SYGVKD. This CDR3 comprises 16 residues.

The sample holds a few counts of this clonotype. The J gene is TRBJ2-7, the V gene TRBV5-1; D may correspond to TRBD1 or TRBD2 (5 bases each). V lost 0 bases, J lost 0 bases, and 7 bases lay in between. Looked up from germline, CDR1 is SGHRS and CDR2 is YFSETQ. The CDR3 contains 14 residues. The CDR3 DNA follows: TGCGCCAGCAGCTTGGACGGGGCCTCCTACGAGCAGTACGTC. This sequence encodes CASSLDGASYEQYV.

The J gene is TRBJ2-3, the V gene TRBV6-5; 8 positions match TRBD2. The CDR3 totals 15 residues. V was clipped by 0 bases and J by 5 bases; unmatched bases: 4. Looked up from germline, CDR1 is MNHEY and CDR2 is SVGAGI. In DNA, the CDR3 is TGTGCCAGCAGTTACTCGGGGACTAGTGTAGATACGCAGTATTTT. Amino acid sequence: CASSYSGTSVDTQYF.

This clonotype was observed at least ten times. The chain employs TRBV7-2 and TRBJ2-3; D gene ambiguous. This CDR3 is 13 amino acids long. Trimming stripped 4 bases from V and 6 bases from J, with 11 bases between. Germline loops: CDR1 SGHTA, CDR2 FQGNSA. The CDR3 sequence: CASSSPFPDTQYF. DNA of the CDR3: TGTGCCAGCAGCTCTCCTTTTCCCGATACGCAGTATTTT.

The chain is built from TRBV4-2 and TRBJ2-1, with 9 bases fitting TRBD2. This CDR3 is 17 amino acids long. After removal of 7 bases from V and 9 bases from J, the junction contained 19 bases not matched to a gene. Germline lookup yields CDR1 LGHNA and CDR2 YNFKEQ. DNA for the CDR3: TGTGCCAGCAACCCACGCGACCGCGGCGGGGGGGCCGGTGAGCAGTTCTTC. It specifies CASNPRDRGGGAGEQFF.

This clonotype occurred a few times. CDR3 DNA sequence: TGCGCCAGCGCCGATCAGGGAGTTGAACTTTACAATGAGCAGTTCTTC. It codes for CASADQGVELYNEQFF. This sequence joins TRBV5-1 and TRBJ2-1; tentatively, D is TRBD1 or TRBD2 (5 bases each). The germline V gene has CDR1 SGHRS and CDR2 YFSETQ. The V end was cut by 7 bases, the J end by 4 bases, with 21 bases between. The CDR3 is made up of 16 amino acids.

The rearrangement uses TRBV5-4 and TRBJ2-7, with 7 bases that match TRBD2. CDR3 length: 12 residues. V dropped 3 bases and J dropped 6; count of bases not matched to a gene: 3. CDR1 is SGHNT, CDR2 YYREEE, per germline (reference sequence). In nucleotides, the CDR3 is TGTGCCAGCAGCTCCCCGGGAGGCGAGCAGTACGTC. Its protein is CASSSPGGEQYV.

This clonotype appeared a few times. CDR3 in DNA: TGCGCCAGCAGCTCCAACCCCCCGGGCAATGAGCAGTTCTTC. Translating it yields CASSSNPPGNEQFF. This chain links TRBV5-1 with TRBJ2-1; D is ambiguous. The CDR3 is made up of 14 amino acids. V was clipped by 3 bases and J by 6 bases, with 13 bases between them. The germline gives CDR1 SGHRS, CDR2 YFSETQ.

The chain couples TRBV19 to TRBJ2-3, with 7 nucleotides matching TRBD1. Germline CDR1 LNHDA, CDR2 SQIVND (reference sequence). V dropped 5 bases and J dropped 14; count of bases not matched to a gene: 10. The CDR3 has 12 residues. The CDR3 protein is CASSWTGGTVYF. The CDR3 nucleotides are TGTGCCAGTAGTTGGACAGGTGGAACTGTGTATTTT.

The chain uses TRBV7-9 and TRBJ2-1, with D possibly called TRBD1 or TRBD2 (5 bases each). Germline V gives CDR1 SEHNR, CDR2 FQNEAQ (reference sequence). With 6 bases removed from V and 2 bases from J, the gap between germline ends came to 14 bases. This CDR3 comprises 15 residues. The CDR3: CASRSGTQPYNEQFF. CDR3 DNA: TGTGCCAGCAGATCCGGGACCCAGCCCTACAATGAGCAGTTCTTC. Together with reference TRBV7-9 and TRBJ2-1, the CDR3 gives the full variable domain: DTGVSQNPRHKITKRGQNVTFRCDPISEHNRLYWYRQTLGQGPEFLTYFQNEAQLEKSRLLSDRFSAERPKGSFSTLEIQRTEQGDSAMYLCASRSGTQPYNEQFFGPGTRLTVL.